This is a list of T cell receptor beta chains from one sample in a study of shared clonotypes between healthy human individuals. TCRdb's table, derived via immunoSEQ multiplex PCR, lists solely in-frame clones and lacks some. The top ten clones hold approximately 1% of a sample with about 2 million clones, roughly 94% of them seen once. Specimen: naive CD8+ T cells sorted from blood. These receptors were collected from a young man in good health. Both conserved end residues are part of each CDR3. The order of the fields is CDR3 length, V gene, D gene, clone size, J gene, CDR3 DNA, CDR3 protein. D genes are given only for firm matches. Some rows mark clone size as missing; the rest say once, few, many or name a class of expanded clone.

>14|TRBV7-6|NA|NA|TRBJ2-7
TGTGCCAGCAGCTTAGAGGTGGGCAAGTTGGAGCAGTACTTC
CASSLEVGKLEQYF
>15|TRBV27|TRBD1|NA|TRBJ2-3
TGTGCCAGCAGTGATAGACAGGGGGCAACAGATACGCAGTATTTT
CASSDRQGATDTQYF
>14|TRBV6-5|NA|NA|TRBJ2-2
TGTGCCAGCAGTTACTCGATTGGGTTCGGGGAGCTGTTTTTT
CASSYSIGFGELFF
>15|TRBV27|NA|once|TRBJ2-3
TGTGCCAGCCACACCTTGGGGGGCGCAGAAGATACGCAGTATTTT
CASHTLGGAEDTQYF
>14|TRBV27|NA|NA|TRBJ2-1
TGTGCCACCCGCCAATGGCAGGGCCTTGATGAGCAGTTCTTC
CATRQWQGLDEQFF
>17|TRBV5-6|TRBD2|NA|TRBJ2-7
TGTGCCAGCAGCTTACAACTAGCGGGAGCGTTGACATACGAGCAGTACTTC
CASSLQLAGALTYEQYF
>13|TRBV2|NA|once|TRBJ2-2
TGTGCCAGCAGGGGGACGAACACCGGGGAGCTGTTTTTT
CASRGTNTGELFF
>14|TRBV28|NA|NA|TRBJ2-5
TGTGCCAGCAGTTCCCCGGGGTACCAAGAGACCCAGTACTTC
CASSSPGYQETQYF
>14|TRBV19|NA|NA|TRBJ2-7
TGTGCCAGTAGTATAGAGGTCACCGTCGCCGAGCAGTACTTC
CASSIEVTVAEQYF
>16|TRBV27|NA|NA|TRBJ1-2
TGTGCCAGCAGTCAATCTGGGGGCGCCCTAGGGTATGGCTACACCTTC
CASSQSGGALGYGYTF
>13|TRBV28|NA|NA|TRBJ1-6
TGTGCCAGCTCCCCAGGCCTAGGCTCACCCCTCCACTTT
CASSPGLGSPLHF
>13|TRBV27|TRBD1|NA|TRBJ1-6
TGTGCCAGCAGGGGACAGGGGAATTCACCCCTCCACTTT
CASRGQGNSPLHF
>15|TRBV15|NA|NA|TRBJ1-1
TGTGCCACCAGCAGAGAATGGGGGGCGGGCACTGAAGCTTTCTTT
CATSREWGAGTEAFF
>13|TRBV9|NA|NA|TRBJ1-6
TGTGCCAGCAGCGTAGACAGTAGCTCACCCCTCCACTTT
CASSVDSSSPLHF
>13|TRBV27|TRBD2|NA|TRBJ2-1
TGTGCCAGCAGTTTATGGGGGGGAGGTGAGCAGTTCTTC
CASSLWGGGEQFF
>12|TRBV27|NA|NA|TRBJ2-2
TGTGCCAGCAGTTTCCCGTCCGGGGAGCTGTTTTTT
CASSFPSGELFF
>15|TRBV27|NA|once|TRBJ2-2
TGTGCCAGCAGTTTATGGCTAGGAAACACCGGGGAGCTGTTTTTT
CASSLWLGNTGELFF
>12|TRBV9|NA|NA|TRBJ2-2
TGTGCCAGCAGCGTAACAAGCGGGGAGCTGTTTTTT
CASSVTSGELFF
>13|TRBV5-6|NA|NA|TRBJ1-2
TGTGCCAGCAGCTTGAATCTTGAGCGCGGCTACACCTTC
CASSLNLERGYTF
>14|TRBV13|NA|NA|TRBJ2-7
TGTGCCAGCAGCACGGGGACTCAGACCTACGAGCAGTACTTC
CASSTGTQTYEQYF
>14|TRBV7-6|NA|NA|TRBJ1-1
TGTGCCAGCAGCTTAGCGGGGGTGGCCACTGAAGCTTTCTTT
CASSLAGVATEAFF
>14|TRBV4-1|TRBD1|NA|TRBJ2-5
TGCGCCACCGGCGGGGGGACAGGGGAAGAGACCCAGTACTTC
CATGGGTGEETQYF
>13|TRBV5-1|NA|NA|TRBJ2-7
TGCGCCAGCAGCTGGGGGGCAGGGAACGAGCAGTACTTC
CASSWGAGNEQYF
>15|TRBV5-4|TRBD2|NA|TRBJ2-7
TGTGCCAGCAGCTTGGTGGGAGGGCCTTTCGACGAGCAGTACTTC
CASSLVGGPFDEQYF
>15|TRBV7-6|TRBD2|NA|TRBJ2-2
TGTGCCAGCAGCTCGACCCTGGGACTACCCGGGGAGCTGTTTTTT
CASSSTLGLPGELFF
>15|TRBV27|TRBD1|NA|TRBJ2-1
TGTGCCAGCAGTTTATCCTTGACAGGGTCAAATGAGCAGTTCTTC
CASSLSLTGSNEQFF
>14|TRBV6-5|TRBD2|NA|TRBJ2-4
TGTGCCAGCAGTTACTCGACGGGAGGGGACATTCAGTACTTC
CASSYSTGGDIQYF
>16|TRBV27|NA|NA|TRBJ2-7
TGTGCCAGCAGTGTATCCGTCGGGACGGAGACCTACGAGCAGTACTTC
CASSVSVGTETYEQYF
>16|TRBV30|NA|NA|TRBJ1-2
TGTGCCTGGAGCCATATCGCCGAGGGAGGGATCTATGGCTACACCTTC
CAWSHIAEGGIYGYTF
>13|TRBV9|NA|NA|TRBJ1-1
TGTGCCAGCAGCCAATGGGGGAACACTGAAGCTTTCTTT
CASSQWGNTEAFF
>12|TRBV5-5|NA|NA|TRBJ2-2
TGTGCCAGCAGCTCGTGGGGCGGGGAGCTGTTTTTT
CASSSWGGELFF
>15|TRBV9|NA|NA|TRBJ2-5
TGTGCCAGCAGCGCTCGACCGAACCCCCAAGAGACCCAGTACTTC
CASSARPNPQETQYF
>12|TRBV27|TRBD1|NA|TRBJ1-6
TGTGCCAGTGCGACAGGGGGCCAACCCCTCCACTTT
CASATGGQPLHF
>13|TRBV27|NA|NA|TRBJ1-2
TGTGCCAGCAGTTTATTAAACACAGGGGGCTACACCTTC
CASSLLNTGGYTF
>15|TRBV25-1|TRBD2|NA|TRBJ2-1
TGTGCCAGCACCCCCTTGGTCGGGGGGGCCGATGAGCAGTTCTTC
CASTPLVGGADEQFF
>16|TRBV9|NA|NA|TRBJ2-3
TGTGCCAGCAGCGTGGAGAGGGGGGCCTGGACAGATACGCAGTATTTT
CASSVERGAWTDTQYF
>14|TRBV6-6|TRBD1|NA|TRBJ2-7
TGTGCCAGCCTCGGACAGGCGGGCGCCTACGAGCAGTACTTC
CASLGQAGAYEQYF